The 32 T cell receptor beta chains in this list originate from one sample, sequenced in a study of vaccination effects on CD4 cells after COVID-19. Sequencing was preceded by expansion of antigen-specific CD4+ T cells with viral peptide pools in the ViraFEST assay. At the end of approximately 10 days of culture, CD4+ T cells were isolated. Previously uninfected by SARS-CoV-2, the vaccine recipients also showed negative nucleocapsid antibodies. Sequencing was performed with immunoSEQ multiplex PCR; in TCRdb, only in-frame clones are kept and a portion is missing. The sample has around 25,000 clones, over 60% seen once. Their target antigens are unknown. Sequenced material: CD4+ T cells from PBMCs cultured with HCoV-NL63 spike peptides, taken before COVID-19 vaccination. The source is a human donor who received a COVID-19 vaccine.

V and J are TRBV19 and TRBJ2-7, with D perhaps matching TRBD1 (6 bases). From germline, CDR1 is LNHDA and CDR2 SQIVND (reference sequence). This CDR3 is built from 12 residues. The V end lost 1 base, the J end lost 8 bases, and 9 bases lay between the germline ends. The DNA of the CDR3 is TGTGCCAGTAGTATAGCGGACAGCCAGCAGTACTTC. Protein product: CASSIADSQQYF.

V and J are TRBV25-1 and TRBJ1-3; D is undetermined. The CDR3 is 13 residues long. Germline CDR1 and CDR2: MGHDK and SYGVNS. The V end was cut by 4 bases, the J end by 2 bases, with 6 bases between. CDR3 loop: CASSVGTGNTIYF. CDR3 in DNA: TGTGCCAGCAGTGTAGGAACTGGAAACACCATATATTTT.

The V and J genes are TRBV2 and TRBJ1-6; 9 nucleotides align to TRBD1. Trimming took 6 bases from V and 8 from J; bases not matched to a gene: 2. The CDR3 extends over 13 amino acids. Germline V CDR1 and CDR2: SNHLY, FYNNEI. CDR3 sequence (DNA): TGTGCCAGCAGGTGGACAGGGGATTCACCCCTCCACTTT. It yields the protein CASRWTGDSPLHF.

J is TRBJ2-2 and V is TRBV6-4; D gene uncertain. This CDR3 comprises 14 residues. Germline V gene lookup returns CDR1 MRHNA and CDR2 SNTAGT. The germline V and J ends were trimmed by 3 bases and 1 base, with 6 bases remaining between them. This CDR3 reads CASSERRNTGELFF. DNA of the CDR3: TGTGCCAGCAGTGAGCGAAGGAACACCGGGGAGCTGTTTTTT.

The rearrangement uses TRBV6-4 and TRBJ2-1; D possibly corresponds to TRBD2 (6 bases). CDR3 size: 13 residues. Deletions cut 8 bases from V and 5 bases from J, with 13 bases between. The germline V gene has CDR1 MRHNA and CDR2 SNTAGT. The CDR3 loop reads CASSLAQHNEQFF. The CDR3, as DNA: TGTGCCAGCTCTCTAGCGCAACACAATGAGCAGTTCTTC.

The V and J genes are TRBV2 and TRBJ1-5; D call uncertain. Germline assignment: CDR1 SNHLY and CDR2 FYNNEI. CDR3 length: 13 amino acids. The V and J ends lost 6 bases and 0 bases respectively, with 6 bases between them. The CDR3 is CASRGISNQPQHF. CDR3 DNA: TGTGCCAGCAGAGGAATTAGCAATCAGCCCCAGCATTTT.

The CDR3 sequence: CASSRGRGSSYEQYF. DNA of the CDR3: TGCGCCAGCAGCCGAGGACGGGGTAGCTCCTACGAGCAGTACTTC. V is TRBV5-1 and J is TRBJ2-7; possibly TRBD2 for D (5 bases). The V gene lost 4 bases and the J gene lost 0 bases, with 14 bases spanning the gap. The V gene's germline CDR1 is SGHRS and CDR2 YFSETQ. The CDR3 runs to 15 residues.

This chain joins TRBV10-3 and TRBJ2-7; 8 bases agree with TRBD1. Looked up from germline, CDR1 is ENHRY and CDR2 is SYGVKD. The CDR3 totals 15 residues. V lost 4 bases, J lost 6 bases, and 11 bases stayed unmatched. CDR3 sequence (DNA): TGTGCCATCAGTGGGGGACAGGTACAGGTTGGCGAGCAGTACTTC. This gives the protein CAISGGQVQVGEQYF.

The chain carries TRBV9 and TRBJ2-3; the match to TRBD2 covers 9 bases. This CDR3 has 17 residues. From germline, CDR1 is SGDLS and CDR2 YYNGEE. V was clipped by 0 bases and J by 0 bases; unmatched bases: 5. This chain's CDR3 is CASSVGGLAQSTDTQYF. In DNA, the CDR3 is TGTGCCAGCAGCGTAGGGGGACTAGCCCAAAGCACAGATACGCAGTATTTT.

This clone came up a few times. The CDR3 here is CASNIQGLDNSPLHF. DNA of the CDR3: TGCGCCAGCAACATACAGGGTTTGGATAATTCACCCCTCCACTTT. The gene calls are TRBV5-1 and TRBJ1-6, with D perhaps matching TRBD1 (6 bases). In germline, CDR1 is SGHRS, CDR2 YFSETQ. Trimming left V 6 bases short and J 5 bases short, with 15 bases between. The CDR3 loop spans 15 amino acids.

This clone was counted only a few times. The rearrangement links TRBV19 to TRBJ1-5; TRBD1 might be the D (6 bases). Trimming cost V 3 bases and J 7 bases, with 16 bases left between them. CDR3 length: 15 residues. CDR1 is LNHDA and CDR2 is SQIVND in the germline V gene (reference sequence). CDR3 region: CASSMTWGALQPQHF. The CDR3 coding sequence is TGTGCCAGTAGTATGACTTGGGGGGCTCTACAGCCCCAGCATTTT.

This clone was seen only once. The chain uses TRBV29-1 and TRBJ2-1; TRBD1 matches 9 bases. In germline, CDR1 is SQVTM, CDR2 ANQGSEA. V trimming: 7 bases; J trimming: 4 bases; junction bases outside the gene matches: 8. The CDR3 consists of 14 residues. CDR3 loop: CSAGGQGSYNEQFF. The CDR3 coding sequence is TGCAGCGCTGGGGGACAGGGCTCTTACAATGAGCAGTTCTTC.

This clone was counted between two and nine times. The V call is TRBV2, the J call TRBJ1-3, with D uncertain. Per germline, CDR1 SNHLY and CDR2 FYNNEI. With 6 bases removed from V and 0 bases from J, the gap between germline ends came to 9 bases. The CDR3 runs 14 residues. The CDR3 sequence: CASRSGSSGNTIYF. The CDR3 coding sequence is TGTGCCAGCAGGTCAGGCAGCTCTGGAAACACCATATATTTT.

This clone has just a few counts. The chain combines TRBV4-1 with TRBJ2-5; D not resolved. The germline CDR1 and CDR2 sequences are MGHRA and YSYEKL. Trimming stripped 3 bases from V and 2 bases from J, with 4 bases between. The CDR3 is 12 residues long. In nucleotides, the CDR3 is TGCGCCAGCAGCCATCCTCAAGAGACCCAGTACTTC. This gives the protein CASSHPQETQYF.

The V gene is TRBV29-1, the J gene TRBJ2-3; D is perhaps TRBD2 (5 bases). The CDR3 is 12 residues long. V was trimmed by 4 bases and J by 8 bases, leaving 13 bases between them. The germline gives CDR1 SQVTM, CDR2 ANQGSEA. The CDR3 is CSVGGILGTQYF. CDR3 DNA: TGCAGCGTTGGAGGGATTTTAGGTACGCAGTATTTT.

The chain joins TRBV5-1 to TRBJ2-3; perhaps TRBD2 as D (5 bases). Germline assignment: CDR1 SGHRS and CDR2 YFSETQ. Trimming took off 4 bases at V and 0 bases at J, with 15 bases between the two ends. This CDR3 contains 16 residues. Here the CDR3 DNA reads TGCGCCAGCAGCCCCCAGGTGGACTCTAGCACAGATACGCAGTATTTT. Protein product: CASSPQVDSSTDTQYF.

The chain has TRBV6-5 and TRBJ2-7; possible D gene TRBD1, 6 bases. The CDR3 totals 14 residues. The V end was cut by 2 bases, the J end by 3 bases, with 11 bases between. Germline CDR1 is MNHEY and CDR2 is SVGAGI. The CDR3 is CASSYEQGFYEQYF. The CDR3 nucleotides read TGTGCCAGCAGTTACGAACAGGGCTTCTACGAGCAGTACTTC.

CDR3 bases: TGTGCCAGCAGCTTAGGGACAGGGCCTCAGCCCCAGCATTTT. Amino acids: CASSLGTGPQPQHF. This sequence joins TRBV11-2 and TRBJ1-5; 8 nucleotides agree with TRBD1. Germline CDR1 reads SGHAT; CDR2 reads FQNNGV. Unmatched junction bases numbered 2, after V lost 1 base and J lost 6 bases. The length of the CDR3 is 14 residues.

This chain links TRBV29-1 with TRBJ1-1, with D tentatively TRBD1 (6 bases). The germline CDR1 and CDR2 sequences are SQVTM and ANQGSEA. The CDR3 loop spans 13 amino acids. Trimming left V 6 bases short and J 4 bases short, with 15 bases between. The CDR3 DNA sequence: TGCAGCGTGGTGTGGGGGGCGGGCACTGAAGCTTTCTTT. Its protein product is CSVVWGAGTEAFF.

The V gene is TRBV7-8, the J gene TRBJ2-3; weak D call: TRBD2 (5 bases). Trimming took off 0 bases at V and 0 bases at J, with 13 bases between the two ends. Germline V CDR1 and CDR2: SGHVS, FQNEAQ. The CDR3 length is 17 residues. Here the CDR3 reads CASSLARRGLSTDTQYF. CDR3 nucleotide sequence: TGTGCCAGCAGCTTAGCGAGAAGAGGGTTAAGCACAGATACGCAGTATTTT.

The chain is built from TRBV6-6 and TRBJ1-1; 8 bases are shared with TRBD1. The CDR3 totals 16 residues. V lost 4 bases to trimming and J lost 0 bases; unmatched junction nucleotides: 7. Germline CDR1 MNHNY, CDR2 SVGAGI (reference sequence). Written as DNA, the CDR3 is TGTGCCAGCAGTTCCAGACAGGGGAGCGTGAACACTGAAGCTTTCTTT. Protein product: CASSSRQGSVNTEAFF.

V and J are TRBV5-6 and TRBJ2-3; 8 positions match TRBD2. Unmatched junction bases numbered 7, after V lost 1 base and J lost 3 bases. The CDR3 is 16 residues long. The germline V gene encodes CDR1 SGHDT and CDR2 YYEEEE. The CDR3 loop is CASSLLRGEGTDTQYF. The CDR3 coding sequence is TGTGCCAGCAGCTTGCTGCGGGGGGAGGGGACAGATACGCAGTATTTT.

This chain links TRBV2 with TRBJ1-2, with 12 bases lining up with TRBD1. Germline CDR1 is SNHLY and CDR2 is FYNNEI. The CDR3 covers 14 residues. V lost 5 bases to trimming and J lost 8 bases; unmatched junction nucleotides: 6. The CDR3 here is CASSTGQGAVGYTF. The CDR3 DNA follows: TGTGCCAGCAGTACGGGACAGGGGGCAGTAGGCTACACCTTC. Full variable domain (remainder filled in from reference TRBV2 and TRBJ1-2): EPEVTQTPSHQVTQMGQEVILRCVPISNHLYFYWYRQILGQKVEFLVSFYNNEISEKSEIFDDQFSVERPDGSNFTLKIRSTKLEDSAMYFCASSTGQGAVGYTFGSGTRLTVV.

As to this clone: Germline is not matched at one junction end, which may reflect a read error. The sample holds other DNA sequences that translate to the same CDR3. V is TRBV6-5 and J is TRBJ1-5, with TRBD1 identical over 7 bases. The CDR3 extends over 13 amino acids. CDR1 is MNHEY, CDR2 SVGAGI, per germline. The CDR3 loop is CASRDRYNQPQHF. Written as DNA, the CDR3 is TGCGCCAGCCGGGACAGATACAATCAGCCCCAGCATTTT.

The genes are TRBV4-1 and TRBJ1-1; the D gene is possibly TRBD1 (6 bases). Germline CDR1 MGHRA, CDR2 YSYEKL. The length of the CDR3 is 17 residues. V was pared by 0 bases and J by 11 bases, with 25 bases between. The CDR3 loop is CASSQENRVTHRARAFF. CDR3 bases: TGCGCCAGCAGCCAAGAAAACCGTGTAACCCACAGGGCTAGGGCTTTCTTT.

The CDR3 DNA is TGTGCCAGCAGTGAAGTGTACATAGGACAGGCCAATTCACCCCTCCACTTT. Its translation is CASSEVYIGQANSPLHF. V usage is TRBV6-1 and J usage is TRBJ1-6, with 7 bases aligning to TRBD1. This CDR3 comprises 17 residues. The J segment lost 7 bases and the V segment lost 1 base, leaving 10 bases of the junction unmatched. From germline, CDR1 is MNHNS and CDR2 SASEGT.

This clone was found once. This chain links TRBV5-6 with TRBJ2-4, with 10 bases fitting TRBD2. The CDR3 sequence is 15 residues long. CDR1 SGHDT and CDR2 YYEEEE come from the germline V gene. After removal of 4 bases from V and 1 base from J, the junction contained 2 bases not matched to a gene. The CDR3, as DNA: TGTGCCAGCAGCCATAGCGGGGGGGCCAAAAACATTCAGTACTTC. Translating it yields CASSHSGGAKNIQYF.

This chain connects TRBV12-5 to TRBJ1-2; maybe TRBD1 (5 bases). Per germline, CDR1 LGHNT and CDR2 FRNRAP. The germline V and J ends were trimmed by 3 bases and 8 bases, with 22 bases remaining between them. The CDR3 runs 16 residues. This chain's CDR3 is CASGFLETAPLRGYTF. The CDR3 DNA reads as TGTGCTAGTGGTTTTCTAGAGACAGCTCCACTTCGAGGCTACACCTTC.

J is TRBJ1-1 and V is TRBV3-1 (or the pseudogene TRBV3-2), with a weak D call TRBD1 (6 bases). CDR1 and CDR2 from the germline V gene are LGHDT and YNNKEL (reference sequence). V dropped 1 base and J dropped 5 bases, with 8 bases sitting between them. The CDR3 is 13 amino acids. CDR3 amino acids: CASSQGGRTEAFF. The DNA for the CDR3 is TGTGCCAGCAGCCAAGGGGGGCGGACTGAAGCTTTCTTT.

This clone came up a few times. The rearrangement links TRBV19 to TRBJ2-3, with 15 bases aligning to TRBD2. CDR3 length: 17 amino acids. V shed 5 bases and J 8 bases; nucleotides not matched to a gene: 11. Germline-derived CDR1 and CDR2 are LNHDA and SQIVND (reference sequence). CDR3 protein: CASSQSGLAGGPGTQYF. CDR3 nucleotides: TGTGCCAGTAGTCAATCCGGACTAGCGGGGGGGCCGGGTACGCAGTATTTT.

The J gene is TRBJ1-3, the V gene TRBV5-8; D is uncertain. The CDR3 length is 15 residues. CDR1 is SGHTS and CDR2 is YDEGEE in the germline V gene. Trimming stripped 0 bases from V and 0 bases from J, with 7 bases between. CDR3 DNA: TGTGCCAGCAGCTTGGACGGAAGCTCTGGAAACACCATATATTTT. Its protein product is CASSLDGSSGNTIYF.

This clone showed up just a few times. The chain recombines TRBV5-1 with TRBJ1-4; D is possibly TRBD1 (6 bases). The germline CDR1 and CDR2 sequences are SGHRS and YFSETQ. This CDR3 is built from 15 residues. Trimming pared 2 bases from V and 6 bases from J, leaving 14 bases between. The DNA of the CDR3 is TGCGCCAGCAGCTTTCGGGGGGGCTATGATGAAAAACTGTTTTTT. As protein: CASSFRGGYDEKLFF.